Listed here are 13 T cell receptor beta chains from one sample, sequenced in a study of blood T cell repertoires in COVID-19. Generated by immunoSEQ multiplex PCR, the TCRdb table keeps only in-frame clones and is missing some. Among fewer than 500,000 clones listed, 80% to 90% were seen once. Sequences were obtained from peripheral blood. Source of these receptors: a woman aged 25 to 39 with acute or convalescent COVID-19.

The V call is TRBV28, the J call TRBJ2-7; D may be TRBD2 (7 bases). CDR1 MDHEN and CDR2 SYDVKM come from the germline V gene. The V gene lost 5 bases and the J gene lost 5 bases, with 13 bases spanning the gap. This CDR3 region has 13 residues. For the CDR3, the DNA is TGTGCCAGCAGTCTGGGGGGGGCTGACGAGCAGTACTTC. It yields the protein CASSLGGADEQYF. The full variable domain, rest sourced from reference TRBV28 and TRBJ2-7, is DVKVTQSSRYLVKRTGEKVFLECVQDMDHENMFWYRQDPGLGLRLIYFSYDVKMKEKGDIPEGYSVSREKKERFSLILESASTNQTSMYLCASSLGGADEQYFGPGTRLTVT.

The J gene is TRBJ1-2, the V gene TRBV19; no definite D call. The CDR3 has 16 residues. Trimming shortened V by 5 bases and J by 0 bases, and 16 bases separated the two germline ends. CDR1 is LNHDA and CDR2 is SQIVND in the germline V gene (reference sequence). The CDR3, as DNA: TGTGCCAGTAGTGCAGCCCCCTGGACTTCTAACTATGGCTACACCTTC. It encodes CASSAAPWTSNYGYTF.

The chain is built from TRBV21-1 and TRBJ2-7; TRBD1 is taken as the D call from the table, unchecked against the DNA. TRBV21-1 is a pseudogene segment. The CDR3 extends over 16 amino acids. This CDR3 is CARFSRDRALSYEQYF. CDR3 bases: TGTGCCAGATTTAGCCGGGACAGGGCCCTCTCCTACGAGCAGTACTTC.

The CDR3: CASSLASGVAETQYF. In nucleotides, the CDR3 is TGCGCCAGCAGCTTGGCCTCCGGGGTTGCGGAGACCCAGTACTTC. This chain uses TRBV5-1 with TRBJ2-5, with D maybe TRBD2 (5 bases). V shed 0 bases and J shed 5 bases, with 14 bases lying between them. The germline CDR1 and CDR2 sequences are SGHRS and YFSETQ. CDR3 length equals 15 residues. Full variable domain (remainder filled in from reference TRBV5-1 and TRBJ2-5): KAGVTQTPRYLIKTRGQQVTLSCSPISGHRSVSWYQQTPGQGLQFLFEYFSETQRNKGNFPGRFSGRQFSNSRSEMNVSTLELGDSALYLCASSLASGVAETQYFGPGTRLLVL.

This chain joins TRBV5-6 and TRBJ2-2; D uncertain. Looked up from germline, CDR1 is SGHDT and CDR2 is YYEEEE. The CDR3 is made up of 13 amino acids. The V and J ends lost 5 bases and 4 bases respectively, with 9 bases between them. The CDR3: CASRADITGELFF. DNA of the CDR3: TGTGCCAGCAGAGCTGACATCACCGGGGAGCTGTTTTTT.

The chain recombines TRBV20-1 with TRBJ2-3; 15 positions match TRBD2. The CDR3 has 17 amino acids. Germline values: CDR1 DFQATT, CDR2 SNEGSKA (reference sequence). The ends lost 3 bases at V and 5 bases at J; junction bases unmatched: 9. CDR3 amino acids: CSASRGLAGGGGDTQYF. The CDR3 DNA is TGCAGTGCTAGTAGGGGACTAGCGGGGGGAGGAGGAGATACGCAGTATTTT.

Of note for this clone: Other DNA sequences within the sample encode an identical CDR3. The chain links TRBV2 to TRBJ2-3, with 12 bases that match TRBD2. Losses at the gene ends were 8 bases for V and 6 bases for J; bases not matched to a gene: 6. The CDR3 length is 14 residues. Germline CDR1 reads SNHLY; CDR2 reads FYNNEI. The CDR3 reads CASSLAGGPDTQYF. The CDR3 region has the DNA TGTGCCAGCTCGCTAGCGGGGGGGCCTGATACGCAGTATTTT.

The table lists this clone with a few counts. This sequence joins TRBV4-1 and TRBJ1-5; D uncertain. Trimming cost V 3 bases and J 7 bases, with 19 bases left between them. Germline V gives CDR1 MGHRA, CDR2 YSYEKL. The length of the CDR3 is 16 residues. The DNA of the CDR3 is TGCGCCAGCAGCCACCCGAGGGAGGGCCTCGCGCAGCCCCAGCATTTT. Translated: CASSHPREGLAQPQHF.

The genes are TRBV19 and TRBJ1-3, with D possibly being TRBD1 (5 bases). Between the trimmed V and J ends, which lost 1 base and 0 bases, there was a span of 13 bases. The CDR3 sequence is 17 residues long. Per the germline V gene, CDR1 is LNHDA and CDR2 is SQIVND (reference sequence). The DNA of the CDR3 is TGTGCCAGTAGTATAGCCTCGGGGGTGATCTCTGGAAACACCATATATTTT. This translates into CASSIASGVISGNTIYF.

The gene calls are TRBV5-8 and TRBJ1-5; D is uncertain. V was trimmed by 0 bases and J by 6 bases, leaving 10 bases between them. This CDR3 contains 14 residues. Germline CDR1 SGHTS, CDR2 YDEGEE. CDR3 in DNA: TGTGCCAGCAGCTTGGGGTGGAGGGCTCAGCCCCAGCATTTT. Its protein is CASSLGWRAQPQHF.

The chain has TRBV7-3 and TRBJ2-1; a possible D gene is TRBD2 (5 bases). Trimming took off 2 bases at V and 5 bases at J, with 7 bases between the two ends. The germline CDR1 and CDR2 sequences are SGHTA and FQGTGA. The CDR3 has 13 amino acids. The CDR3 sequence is CASSLGLNNEQFF. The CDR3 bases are TGTGCCAGCAGCTTAGGACTTAACAATGAGCAGTTCTTC.

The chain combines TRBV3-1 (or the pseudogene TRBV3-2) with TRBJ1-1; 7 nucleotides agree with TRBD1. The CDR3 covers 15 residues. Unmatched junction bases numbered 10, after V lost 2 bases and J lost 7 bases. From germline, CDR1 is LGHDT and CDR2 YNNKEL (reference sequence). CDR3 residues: CASSQYSGTVVEAFF. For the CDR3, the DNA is TGTGCCAGCAGCCAATATTCTGGGACAGTCGTTGAAGCTTTCTTT.

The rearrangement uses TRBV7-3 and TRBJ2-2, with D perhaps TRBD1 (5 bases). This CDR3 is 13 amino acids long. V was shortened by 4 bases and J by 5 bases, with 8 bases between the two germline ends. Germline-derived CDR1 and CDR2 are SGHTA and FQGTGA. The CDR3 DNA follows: TGTGCCAGCAGCTCACACAGGACCGGGGAGCTGTTTTTT. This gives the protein CASSSHRTGELFF. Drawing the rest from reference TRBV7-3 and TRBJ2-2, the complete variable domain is GAGVSQTPSNKVTEKGKYVELRCDPISGHTALYWYRQSLGQGPEFLIYFQGTGAADDSGLPNDRFFAVRPEGSVSTLKIQRTERGDSAVYLCASSSHRTGELFFGEGSRLTVL.